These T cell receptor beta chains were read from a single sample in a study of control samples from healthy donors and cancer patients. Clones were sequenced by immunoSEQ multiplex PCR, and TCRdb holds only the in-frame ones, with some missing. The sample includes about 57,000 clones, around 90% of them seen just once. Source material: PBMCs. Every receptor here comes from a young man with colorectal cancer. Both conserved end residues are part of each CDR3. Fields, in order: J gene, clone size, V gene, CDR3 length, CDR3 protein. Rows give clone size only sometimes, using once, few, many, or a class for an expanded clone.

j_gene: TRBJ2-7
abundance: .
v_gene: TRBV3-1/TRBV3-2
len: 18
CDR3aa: CASSQDASGAKTYYEQYF

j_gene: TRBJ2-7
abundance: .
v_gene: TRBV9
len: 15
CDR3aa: CASSVATGAAYEQYF

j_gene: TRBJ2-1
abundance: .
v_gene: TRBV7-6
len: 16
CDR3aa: CASSPGWRGVRNEQFF

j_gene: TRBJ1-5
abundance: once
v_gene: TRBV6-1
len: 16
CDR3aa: CASSASGGAFTAPQHF

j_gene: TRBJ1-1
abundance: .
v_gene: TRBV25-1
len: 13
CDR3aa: CASRKTENTEAFF

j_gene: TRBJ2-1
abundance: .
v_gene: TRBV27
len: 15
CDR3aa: CASSPRTGTTDEQFF

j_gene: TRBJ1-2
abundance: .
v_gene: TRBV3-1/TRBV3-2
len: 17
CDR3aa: CASSQVLWSSTDYGYTF

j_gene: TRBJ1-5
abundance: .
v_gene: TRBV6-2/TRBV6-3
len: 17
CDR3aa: CASSYKRGNHSNQPQHF

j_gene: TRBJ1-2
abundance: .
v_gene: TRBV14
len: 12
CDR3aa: CASSQGNGRDTF

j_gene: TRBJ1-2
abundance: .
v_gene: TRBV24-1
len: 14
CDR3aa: CATSERGRNYGYTF

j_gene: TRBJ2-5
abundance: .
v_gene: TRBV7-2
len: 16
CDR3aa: CASSPSGGGTRETQYF

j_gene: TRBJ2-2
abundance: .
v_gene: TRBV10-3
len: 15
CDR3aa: CAPLLGTLNTGELFF

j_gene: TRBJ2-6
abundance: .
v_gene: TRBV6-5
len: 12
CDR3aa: CATTSGANVLTF

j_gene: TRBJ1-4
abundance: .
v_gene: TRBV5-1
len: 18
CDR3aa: CASSSLGPDTFFNEKLFF

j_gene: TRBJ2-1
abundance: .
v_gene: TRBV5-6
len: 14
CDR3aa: CASSLDEFYNEQFF

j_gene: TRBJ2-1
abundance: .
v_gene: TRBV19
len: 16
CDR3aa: CASSMSLGRPSYEQFF

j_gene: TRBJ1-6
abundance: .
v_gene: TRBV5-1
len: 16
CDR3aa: CASSPLPTQGTSPLHF